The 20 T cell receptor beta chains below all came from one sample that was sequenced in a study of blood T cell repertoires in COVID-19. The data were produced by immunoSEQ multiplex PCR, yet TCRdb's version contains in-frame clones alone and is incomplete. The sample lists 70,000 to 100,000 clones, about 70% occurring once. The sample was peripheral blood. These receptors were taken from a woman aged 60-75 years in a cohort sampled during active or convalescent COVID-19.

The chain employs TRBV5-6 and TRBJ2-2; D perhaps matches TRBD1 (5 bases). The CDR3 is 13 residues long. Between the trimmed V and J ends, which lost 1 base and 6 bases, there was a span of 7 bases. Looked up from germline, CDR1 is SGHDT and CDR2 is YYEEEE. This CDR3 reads CASSLRGPGELFF. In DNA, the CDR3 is TGTGCCAGCAGCTTGAGGGGCCCCGGGGAGCTGTTTTTT.

This CDR3 is CASNWTGSYEQYF. Written as DNA, the CDR3 is TGTGCCAGCAACTGGACAGGATCCTACGAGCAGTACTTC. The V gene is TRBV6-9, the J gene TRBJ2-7; 7 bases fit TRBD1. In germline, CDR1 is MNHGY, CDR2 SVAAGI. The V and J ends lost 7 bases and 1 base, in that order; junction bases with no gene match: 4. The length of the CDR3 is 13 residues.

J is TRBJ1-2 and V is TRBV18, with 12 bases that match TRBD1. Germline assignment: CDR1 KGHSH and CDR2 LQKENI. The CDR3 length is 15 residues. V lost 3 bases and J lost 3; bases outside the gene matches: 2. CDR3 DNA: TGTGCCAGCTCACCGGGACAGGGGGCTGACTATGGCTACACCTTC. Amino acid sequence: CASSPGQGADYGYTF.

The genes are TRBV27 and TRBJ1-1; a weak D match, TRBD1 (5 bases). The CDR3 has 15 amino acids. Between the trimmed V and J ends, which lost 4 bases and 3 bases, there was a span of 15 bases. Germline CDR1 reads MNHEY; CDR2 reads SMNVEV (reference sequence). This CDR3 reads CASSSRVPGDTEAFF. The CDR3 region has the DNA TGTGCCAGCAGTTCACGTGTTCCGGGGGACACTGAAGCTTTCTTT.

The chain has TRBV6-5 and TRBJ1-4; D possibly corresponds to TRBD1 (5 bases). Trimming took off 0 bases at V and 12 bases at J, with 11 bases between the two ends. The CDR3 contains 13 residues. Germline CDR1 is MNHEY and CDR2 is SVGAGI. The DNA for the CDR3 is TGTGCCAGCAGTTACTCTCGGGGGATAGAACTGTTTTTT. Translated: CASSYSRGIELFF.

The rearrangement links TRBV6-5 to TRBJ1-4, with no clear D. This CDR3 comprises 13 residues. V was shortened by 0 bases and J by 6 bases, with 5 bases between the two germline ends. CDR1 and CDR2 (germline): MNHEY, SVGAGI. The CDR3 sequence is CASSYSLYEKLFF. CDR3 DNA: TGTGCCAGCAGTTACTCTCTTTATGAAAAACTGTTTTTT.

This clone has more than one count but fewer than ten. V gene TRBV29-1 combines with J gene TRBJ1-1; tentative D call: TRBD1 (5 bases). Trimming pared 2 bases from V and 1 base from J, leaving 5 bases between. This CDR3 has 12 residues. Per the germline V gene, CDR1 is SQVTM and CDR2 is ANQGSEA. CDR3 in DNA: TGCAGCGTTGAACAGGGGAACACTGAAGCTTTCTTT. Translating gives CSVEQGNTEAFF.

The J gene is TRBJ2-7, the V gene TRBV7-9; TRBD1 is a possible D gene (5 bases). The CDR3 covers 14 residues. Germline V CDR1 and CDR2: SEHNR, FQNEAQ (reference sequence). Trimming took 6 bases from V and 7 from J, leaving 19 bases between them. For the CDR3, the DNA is TGTGCCAGCAGAGTGACAGCTGGGGCTGTAGAGCAGTACTTC. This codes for CASRVTAGAVEQYF.

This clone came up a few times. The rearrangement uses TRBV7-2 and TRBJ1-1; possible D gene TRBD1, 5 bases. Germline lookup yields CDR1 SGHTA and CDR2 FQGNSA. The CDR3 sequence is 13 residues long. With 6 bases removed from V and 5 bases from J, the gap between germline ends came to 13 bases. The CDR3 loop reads CASSIRDRTEAFF. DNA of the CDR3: TGTGCCAGCAGTATCAGGGATAGGACTGAAGCTTTCTTT.

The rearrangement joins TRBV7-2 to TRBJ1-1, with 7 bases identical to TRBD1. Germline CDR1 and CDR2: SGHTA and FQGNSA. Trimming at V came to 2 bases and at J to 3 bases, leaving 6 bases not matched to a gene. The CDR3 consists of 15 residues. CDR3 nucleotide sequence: TGTGCCAGCAGCTTACACCCGGACAGGTACACTGAAGCTTTCTTT. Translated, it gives CASSLHPDRYTEAFF.

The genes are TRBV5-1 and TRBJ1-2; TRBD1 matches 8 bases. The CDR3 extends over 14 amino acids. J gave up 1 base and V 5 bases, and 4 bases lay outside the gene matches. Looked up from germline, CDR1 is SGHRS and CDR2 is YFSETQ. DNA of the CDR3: TGCGCCAGCAGACCAGGACAGGGTAACTATGGCTACACCTTC. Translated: CASRPGQGNYGYTF.

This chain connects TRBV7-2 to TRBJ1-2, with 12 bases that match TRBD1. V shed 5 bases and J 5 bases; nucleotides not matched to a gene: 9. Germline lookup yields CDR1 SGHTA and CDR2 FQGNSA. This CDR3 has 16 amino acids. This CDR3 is CASSVAGGQGAYGYTF. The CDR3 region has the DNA TGTGCCAGCAGCGTGGCGGGGGGACAGGGGGCATATGGCTACACCTTC. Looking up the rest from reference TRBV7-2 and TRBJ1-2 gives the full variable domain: GAGVSQSPSNKVTEKGKDVELRCDPISGHTALYWYRQSLGQGLEFLIYFQGNSAPDKSGLPSDRFSAERTGGSVSTLTIQRTQQEDSAVYLCASSVAGGQGAYGYTFGSGTRLTVV.

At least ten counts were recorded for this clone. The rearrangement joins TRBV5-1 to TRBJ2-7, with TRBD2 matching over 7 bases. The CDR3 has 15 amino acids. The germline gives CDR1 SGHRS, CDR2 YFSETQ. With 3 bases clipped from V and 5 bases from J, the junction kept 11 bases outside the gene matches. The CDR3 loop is CASSSTLARGNEQYF. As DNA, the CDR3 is TGCGCCAGCAGCTCCACACTAGCGCGGGGCAACGAGCAGTACTTC.

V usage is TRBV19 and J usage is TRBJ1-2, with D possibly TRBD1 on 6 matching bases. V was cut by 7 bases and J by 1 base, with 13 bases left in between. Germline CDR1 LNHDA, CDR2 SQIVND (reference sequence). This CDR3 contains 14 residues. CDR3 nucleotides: TGTGCCAGTACTCCAAACAGGGATAACTATGGCTACACCTTC. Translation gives CASTPNRDNYGYTF.

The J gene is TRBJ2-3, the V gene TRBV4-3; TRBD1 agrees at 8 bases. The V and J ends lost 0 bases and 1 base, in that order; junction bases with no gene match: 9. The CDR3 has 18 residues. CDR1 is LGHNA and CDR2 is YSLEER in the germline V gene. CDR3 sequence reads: CASSQDPPQGARTDTQYF. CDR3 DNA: TGCGCCAGCAGCCAAGACCCCCCTCAGGGGGCGCGCACAGATACGCAGTATTTT.

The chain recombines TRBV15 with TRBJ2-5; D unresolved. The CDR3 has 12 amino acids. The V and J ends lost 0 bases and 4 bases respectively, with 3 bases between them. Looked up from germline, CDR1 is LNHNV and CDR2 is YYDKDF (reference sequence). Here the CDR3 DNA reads TGTGCCACCAGCAGAGATCGAGAGACCCAGTACTTC. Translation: CATSRDRETQYF.

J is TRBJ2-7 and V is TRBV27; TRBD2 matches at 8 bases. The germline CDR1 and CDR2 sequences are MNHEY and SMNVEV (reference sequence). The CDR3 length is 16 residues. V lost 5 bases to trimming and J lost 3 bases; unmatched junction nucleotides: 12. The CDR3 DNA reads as TGTGCCAGCAGTAAGGGCATTGCGGGGGGCGTCTACGAGCAGTACTTC. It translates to CASSKGIAGGVYEQYF.

The CDR3, as DNA: TGTGCCAGTAGTCCCCGGTATGGCGGACAGATGAACACTGAAGCTTTCTTT. It codes for CASSPRYGGQMNTEAFF. This chain joins TRBV19 and TRBJ1-1, with TRBD1 as a possible D gene (6 bases). CDR3 length equals 17 residues. CDR1 is LNHDA and CDR2 is SQIVND in the germline V gene (reference sequence). V lost 5 bases to trimming and J lost 0 bases, with 19 bases between them.

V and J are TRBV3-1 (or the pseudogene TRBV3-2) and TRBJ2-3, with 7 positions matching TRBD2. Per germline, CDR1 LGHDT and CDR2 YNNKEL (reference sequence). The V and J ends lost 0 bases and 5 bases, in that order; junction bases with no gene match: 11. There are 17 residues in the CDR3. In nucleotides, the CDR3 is TGTGCCAGCAGCCAAGAGATCCAGCGGGGCCGAGGAGATACGCAGTATTTT. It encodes CASSQEIQRGRGDTQYF.

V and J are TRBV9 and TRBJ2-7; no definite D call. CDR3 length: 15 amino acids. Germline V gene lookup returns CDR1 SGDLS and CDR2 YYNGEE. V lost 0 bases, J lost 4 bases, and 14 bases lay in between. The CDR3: CASSVAPNSQYEQYF. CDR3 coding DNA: TGTGCCAGCAGCGTAGCCCCTAACTCTCAATACGAGCAGTACTTC.